These 17 T cell receptor beta chains came from one sample sequenced in a study of CD8+ T cells in alopecia areata. cDNA reverse transcribed from extracted RNA served as the sequencing template. Some clones are missing from TCRdb's copy, which holds only in-frame ones; the method was immunoSEQ multiplex PCR. The profile shows under 200,000 clones, 55% to 75% of them singletons. As to treatment: oral pan-JAK inhibitor, 5-10 mg twice daily. Material: CD4+ T cells sorted from blood, obtained at week 24, from a patient treated with tofacitinib. The receptor set was obtained from a human donor with alopecia areata.

This clone has a handful of counts. The gene calls are TRBV6-5 and TRBJ1-5; 8 positions agree with TRBD1. The CDR3 totals 15 residues. Germline V lookup: CDR1 MNHEY, CDR2 SVGAGI. Trimming cost V 5 bases and J 2 bases; bases outside gene matches: 5. The CDR3 coding sequence is TGTGCCAGCAGTCTTCACAGGGGGGGCAATCAGCCCCAGCATTTT. It codes for CASSLHRGGNQPQHF.

This rearrangement joins TRBV19 to TRBJ1-5; D is uncertain. With 1 base removed from V and 2 bases from J, the gap between germline ends came to 6 bases. This CDR3 comprises 14 residues. Germline V lookup: CDR1 LNHDA, CDR2 SQIVND (reference sequence). This CDR3 is CASSIGDGNQPQHF. The CDR3 nucleotides read TGTGCCAGTAGTATAGGCGACGGCAATCAGCCCCAGCATTTT.

This clone came up a few times. The chain uses TRBV29-1 and TRBJ2-7, with TRBD1 as a possible D gene (5 bases). The CDR3 length is 14 residues. With 7 bases removed from V and 6 bases from J, the gap between germline ends came to 22 bases. Germline assignment: CDR1 SQVTM and CDR2 ANQGSEA. This chain's CDR3 is CSATPWAGSGEQYF. The CDR3 region has the DNA TGCAGCGCGACCCCGTGGGCAGGGTCGGGCGAGCAGTACTTC.

This clone has just a few counts. The rearrangement links TRBV29-1 to TRBJ1-2; D uncertain. CDR1 SQVTM and CDR2 ANQGSEA come from the germline V gene. V dropped 3 bases and J dropped 5 bases, with 10 bases sitting between them. The CDR3 loop spans 12 amino acids. The CDR3 DNA reads as TGCAGCGTTGAGTCCGGGTGGTATGGCTACACCTTC. This codes for CSVESGWYGYTF.

The table lists this clone with a few counts. V and J are TRBV5-1 and TRBJ2-7, with 8 bases that match TRBD2. The CDR3 runs 15 residues. Germline assignment: CDR1 SGHRS and CDR2 YFSETQ. The trim removed 0 bases at V and 5 bases at J, leaving 7 bases unmatched. The CDR3 here is CASSLADGGADEQYF. The DNA for the CDR3 is TGCGCCAGCAGCTTGGCTGACGGGGGGGCGGACGAGCAGTACTTC.

The J gene is TRBJ2-1, the V gene TRBV29-1, with TRBD2 matching 8 bases. The CDR3 is 15 amino acids. V trimming: 6 bases; J trimming: 2 bases; junction bases outside the gene matches: 9. From germline, CDR1 is SQVTM and CDR2 ANQGSEA. In nucleotides, the CDR3 is TGCAGCGTCGTACCGCGGGGGGCACCCTACAATGAGCAGTTCTTC. Translating it yields CSVVPRGAPYNEQFF.

The V and J genes are TRBV9 and TRBJ1-2; the match to TRBD1 covers 8 bases. With 0 bases clipped from V and 7 bases from J, the junction kept 5 bases outside the gene matches. Germline V CDR1 and CDR2: SGDLS, YYNGEE. The length of the CDR3 is 14 residues. CDR3 nucleotide sequence: TGTGCCAGCAGCGTAGATCAGGGGGCGGTTGGCTACACCTTC. This translates into CASSVDQGAVGYTF.

The chain employs TRBV27 and TRBJ2-6; D call uncertain. Trimming took 0 bases from V and 2 from J, leaving 5 bases between them. From germline, CDR1 is MNHEY and CDR2 SMNVEV (reference sequence). The CDR3 loop spans 15 amino acids. In DNA form, the CDR3 reads TGTGCCAGCAGTTTATCAGGCCCTGGGGCCAACGTCCTGACTTTC. It translates to CASSLSGPGANVLTF. Using reference TRBV27 and TRBJ2-6 for the parts outside the CDR3, the full variable domain is EAQVTQNPRYLITVTGKKLTVTCSQNMNHEYMSWYRQDPGLGLRQIYYSMNVEVTDKGDVPEGYKVSRKEKRNFPLILESPSPNQTSLYFCASSLSGPGANVLTFGAGSRLTVL.

The CDR3 protein is CSVRRQGGNGYTF. The CDR3 nucleotides read TGCAGCGTCCGGCGGCAGGGAGGAAATGGCTACACCTTC. The chain carries TRBV29-1 and TRBJ1-2, with D possibly matching TRBD1 (5 bases). The length of the CDR3 is 13 residues. CDR1 and CDR2 (germline): SQVTM, ANQGSEA. V gave up 6 bases and J gave up 6 bases, with 17 bases separating them. Complete variable domain (other parts from reference TRBV29-1 and TRBJ1-2): SAVISQKPSRDICQRGTSLTIQCQVDSQVTMMFWYRQQPGQSLTLIATANQGSEATYESGFVIDKFPISRPNLTFSTLTVSNMSPEDSSIYLCSVRRQGGNGYTFGSGTRLTVV.

This clone has just a few counts. The rearrangement uses TRBV7-2 and TRBJ2-5; 9 bases are a match to TRBD2. This CDR3 region has 14 residues. Germline CDR1 and CDR2: SGHTA and FQGNSA. With 0 bases clipped from V and 5 bases from J, the junction kept 1 base outside the gene matches. The CDR3 loop is CASSLAAGGETQYF. DNA of the CDR3: TGTGCCAGCAGCTTAGCAGCGGGGGGCGAGACCCAGTACTTC.

This sequence joins TRBV27 and TRBJ2-6; tentative D call: TRBD1 (6 bases). Trimming stripped 5 bases from V and 4 bases from J, with 9 bases between. This CDR3 contains 14 residues. The germline CDR1 and CDR2 sequences are MNHEY and SMNVEV (reference sequence). CDR3 bases: TGTGCCAGCAGTCAGGGGTACGGGGCCAACGTCCTGACTTTC. Its protein product is CASSQGYGANVLTF. Supplemented by reference TRBV27 and TRBJ2-6, the full variable domain reads EAQVTQNPRYLITVTGKKLTVTCSQNMNHEYMSWYRQDPGLGLRQIYYSMNVEVTDKGDVPEGYKVSRKEKRNFPLILESPSPNQTSLYFCASSQGYGANVLTFGAGSRLTVL.

J is TRBJ2-7 and V is TRBV27, with 9 bases lining up with TRBD1. Germline V gene data show CDR1 as MNHEY and CDR2 as SMNVEV (reference sequence). The CDR3 extends over 14 amino acids. Trimming at V came to 3 bases and at J to 7 bases, leaving 7 bases not matched to a gene. CDR3 DNA: TGTGCCAGCAGTTTGGGGACAGGGAGGTATGAGCAGTACTTC. Protein sequence: CASSLGTGRYEQYF.

This rearrangement joins TRBV1 to TRBJ2-3; whether TRBD1, the table's D call, matches the DNA was not checked. TRBV1 is recorded as a pseudogene. CDR3 length: 17 residues. CDR3 in amino acids: CTSSQGGLAYPPDTQYF. The DNA of the CDR3 is TGCACCAGCAGCCAAGGGGGGCTAGCCTATCCTCCAGATACGCAGTATTTT.

This rearrangement joins TRBV29-1 to TRBJ1-1, with 7 bases matching TRBD1. The CDR3 is made up of 12 amino acids. V dropped 7 bases and J dropped 1; count of bases not matched to a gene: 3. Germline assignment: CDR1 SQVTM and CDR2 ANQGSEA. CDR3 nucleotides: TGCAGCGGGGGACAGACGAACACTGAAGCTTTCTTT. This encodes CSGGQTNTEAFF.

This clone has only a few counts. The chain uses TRBV29-1 and TRBJ1-1; D unresolved. Trimming removed 2 bases from V and 6 bases from J, with 19 bases in between. The CDR3 sequence is 15 residues long. Germline loops: CDR1 SQVTM, CDR2 ANQGSEA. CDR3 in amino acids: CSVEWAGLKSAEAFF. The CDR3 DNA sequence: TGCAGCGTTGAATGGGCCGGCCTTAAATCAGCTGAAGCTTTCTTT. Full variable domain (rest looked up from reference TRBV29-1 and TRBJ1-1): SAVISQKPSRDICQRGTSLTIQCQVDSQVTMMFWYRQQPGQSLTLIATANQGSEATYESGFVIDKFPISRPNLTFSTLTVSNMSPEDSSIYLCSVEWAGLKSAEAFFGQGTRLTVV.

The V call is TRBV30, the J call TRBJ2-5, with 7 bases matching TRBD1. The CDR3 covers 14 residues. Germline lookup yields CDR1 GTSNPN and CDR2 SVGIG (reference sequence). Trimming removed 0 bases from V and 2 bases from J; junction bases left unmatched: 3. The CDR3 sequence: CAWSVLDRQETQYF. Here the CDR3 DNA reads TGTGCCTGGAGTGTCCTGGACAGGCAAGAGACCCAGTACTTC.

This chain links TRBV11-2 with TRBJ2-1; D tentatively fits TRBD1 or TRBD2 (6 bases each). Per germline, CDR1 SGHAT and CDR2 FQNNGV. Deletions cut 5 bases from V and 7 bases from J, with 15 bases between. The CDR3 is made up of 14 amino acids. The CDR3 nucleotides are TGTGCCAGCAGCCCCCTACGGGGGCAAAATGAGCAGTTCTTC. This sequence encodes CASSPLRGQNEQFF.